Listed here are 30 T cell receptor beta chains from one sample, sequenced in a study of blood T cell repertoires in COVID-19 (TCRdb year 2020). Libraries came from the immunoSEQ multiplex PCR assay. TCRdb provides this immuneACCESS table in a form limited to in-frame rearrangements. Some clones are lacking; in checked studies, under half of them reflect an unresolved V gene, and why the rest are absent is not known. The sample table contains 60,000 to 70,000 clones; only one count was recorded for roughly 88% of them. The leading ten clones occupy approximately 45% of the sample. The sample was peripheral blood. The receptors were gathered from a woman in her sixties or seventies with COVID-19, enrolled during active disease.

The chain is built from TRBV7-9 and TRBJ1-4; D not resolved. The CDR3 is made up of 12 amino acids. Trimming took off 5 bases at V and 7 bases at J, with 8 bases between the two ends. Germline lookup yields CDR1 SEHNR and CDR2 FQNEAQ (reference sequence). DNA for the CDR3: TGTGCCAGCAGCCCGCCGGGTGAAAAACTGTTTTTT. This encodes CASSPPGEKLFF.

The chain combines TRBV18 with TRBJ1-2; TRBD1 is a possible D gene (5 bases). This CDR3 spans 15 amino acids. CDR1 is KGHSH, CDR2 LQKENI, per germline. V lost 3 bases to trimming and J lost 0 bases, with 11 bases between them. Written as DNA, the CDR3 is TGTGCCAGCTCACCGGGGCTAAACGCTAACTATGGCTACACCTTC. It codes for CASSPGLNANYGYTF.

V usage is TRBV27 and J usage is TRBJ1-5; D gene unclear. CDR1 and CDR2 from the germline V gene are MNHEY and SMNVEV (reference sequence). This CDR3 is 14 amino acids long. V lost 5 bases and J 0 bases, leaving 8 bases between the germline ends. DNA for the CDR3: TGTGCCAGCAGTCACACCGATAGCAATCAGCCCCAGCATTTT. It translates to CASSHTDSNQPQHF.

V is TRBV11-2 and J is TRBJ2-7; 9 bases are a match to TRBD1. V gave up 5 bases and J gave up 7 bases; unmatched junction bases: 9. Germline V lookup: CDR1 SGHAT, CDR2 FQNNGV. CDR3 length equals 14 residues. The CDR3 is CASSHGTGPKEQYF. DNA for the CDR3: TGTGCCAGCAGCCACGGGACAGGGCCGAAAGAGCAGTACTTC. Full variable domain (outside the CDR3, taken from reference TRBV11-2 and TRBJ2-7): EAGVAQSPRYKIIEKRQSVAFWCNPISGHATLYWYQQILGQGPKLLIQFQNNGVVDDSQLPKDRFSAERLKGVDSTLKIQPAKLEDSAVYLCASSHGTGPKEQYFGPGTRLTVT.

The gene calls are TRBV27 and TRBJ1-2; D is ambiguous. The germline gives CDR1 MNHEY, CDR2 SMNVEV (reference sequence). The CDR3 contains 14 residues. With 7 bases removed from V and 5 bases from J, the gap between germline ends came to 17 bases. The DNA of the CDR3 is TGTGCCAGCACCCCCGGGAGAGGGTCATATGGCTACACCTTC. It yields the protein CASTPGRGSYGYTF.

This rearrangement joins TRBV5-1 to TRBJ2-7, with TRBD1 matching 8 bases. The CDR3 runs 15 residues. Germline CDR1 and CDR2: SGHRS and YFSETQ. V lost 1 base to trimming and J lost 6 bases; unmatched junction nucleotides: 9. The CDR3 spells CASSLTDRGEVEQYF. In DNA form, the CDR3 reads TGCGCCAGCAGCTTGACCGACAGGGGAGAGGTCGAGCAGTACTTC.

In nucleotides, the CDR3 is TGTGCCAGCACGAAAACCGGGTCCCTTAATGAAAAACTGTTTTTT. Translating it yields CASTKTGSLNEKLFF. The chain couples TRBV6-5 to TRBJ1-4, with D unresolved. Germline V gene data show CDR1 as MNHEY and CDR2 as SVGAGI. The CDR3 consists of 15 residues. The ends were cut back, 7 bases at V and 4 bases at J, with 16 bases in the middle.

The CDR3 sequence: CAITDGGQGEKLFF. CDR3 sequence (DNA): TGTGCCATCACCGACGGGGGGCAGGGTGAAAAACTGTTTTTT. The rearrangement uses TRBV10-3 and TRBJ1-4, with D perhaps matching TRBD1 (6 bases). This CDR3 spans 14 amino acids. CDR1 and CDR2 from the germline V gene are ENHRY and SYGVKD. V lost 7 bases to trimming and J lost 7 bases, with 16 bases between them.

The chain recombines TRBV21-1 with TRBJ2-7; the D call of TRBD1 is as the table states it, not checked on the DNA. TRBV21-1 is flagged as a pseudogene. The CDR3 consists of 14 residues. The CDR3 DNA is TGTGCCAGCAGCAAAGACTCAGGGGCCTACGAGCAGTACTTC. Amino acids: CASSKDSGAYEQYF.

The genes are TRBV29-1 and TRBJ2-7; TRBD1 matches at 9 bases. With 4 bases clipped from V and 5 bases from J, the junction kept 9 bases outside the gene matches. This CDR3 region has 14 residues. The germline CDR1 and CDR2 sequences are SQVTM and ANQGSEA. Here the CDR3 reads CSVAVGTGTHEQYF. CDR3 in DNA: TGCAGCGTTGCAGTCGGGACAGGGACCCACGAGCAGTACTTC.

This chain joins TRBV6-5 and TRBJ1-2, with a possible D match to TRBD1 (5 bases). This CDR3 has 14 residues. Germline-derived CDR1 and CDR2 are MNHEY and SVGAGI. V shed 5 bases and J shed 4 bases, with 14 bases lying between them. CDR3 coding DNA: TGTGCCAGCAGTCATCAGGGCGGCTCCTATGGCTACACCTTC. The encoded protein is CASSHQGGSYGYTF.

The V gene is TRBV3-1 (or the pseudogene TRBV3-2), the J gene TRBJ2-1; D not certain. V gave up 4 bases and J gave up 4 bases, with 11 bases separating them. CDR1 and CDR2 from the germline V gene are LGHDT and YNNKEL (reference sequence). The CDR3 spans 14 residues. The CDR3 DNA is TGTGCCAGCAGCCCTGAGTGGAGTTACAATGAGCAGTTCTTC. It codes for CASSPEWSYNEQFF.

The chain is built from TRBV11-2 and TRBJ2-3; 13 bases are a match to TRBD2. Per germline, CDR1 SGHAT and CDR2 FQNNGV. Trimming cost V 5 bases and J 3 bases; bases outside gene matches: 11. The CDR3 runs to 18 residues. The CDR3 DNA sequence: TGTGCCAGCAGCCAAGGACTAGCGGGAGTATTCGGTACAGATACGCAGTATTTT. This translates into CASSQGLAGVFGTDTQYF.

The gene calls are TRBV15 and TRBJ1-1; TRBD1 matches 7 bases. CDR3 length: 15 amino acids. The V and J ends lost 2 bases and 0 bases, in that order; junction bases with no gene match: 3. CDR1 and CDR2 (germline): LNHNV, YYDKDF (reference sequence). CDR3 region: CATSRNDRVNTEAFF. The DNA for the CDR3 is TGTGCCACCAGCAGAAACGACAGGGTGAACACTGAAGCTTTCTTT. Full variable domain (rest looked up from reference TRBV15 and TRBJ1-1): DAMVIQNPRYQVTQFGKPVTLSCSQTLNHNVMYWYQQKSSQAPKLLFHYYDKDFNNEADTPDNFQSRRPNTSFCFLDIRSPGLGDTAMYLCATSRNDRVNTEAFFGQGTRLTVV.

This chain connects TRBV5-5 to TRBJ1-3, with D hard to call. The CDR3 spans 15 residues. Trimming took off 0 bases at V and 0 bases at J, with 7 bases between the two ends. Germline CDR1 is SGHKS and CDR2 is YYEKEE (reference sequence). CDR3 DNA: TGTGCCAGCAGCTTGGTACAGTTCTCTGGAAACACCATATATTTT. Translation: CASSLVQFSGNTIYF.

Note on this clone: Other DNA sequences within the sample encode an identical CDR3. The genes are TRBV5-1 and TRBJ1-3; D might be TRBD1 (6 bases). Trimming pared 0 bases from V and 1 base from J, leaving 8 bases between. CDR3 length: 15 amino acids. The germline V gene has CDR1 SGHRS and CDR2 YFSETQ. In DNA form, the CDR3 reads TGCGCCAGCAGCTTGGAACAGGGTTCTGGAAACACCATATATTTT. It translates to CASSLEQGSGNTIYF.

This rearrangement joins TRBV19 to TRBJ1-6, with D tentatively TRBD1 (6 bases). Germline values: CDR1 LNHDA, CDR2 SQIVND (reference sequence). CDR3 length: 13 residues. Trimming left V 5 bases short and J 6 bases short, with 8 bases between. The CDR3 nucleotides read TGTGCCAGTAGTGTGGACAGTAATTCACCCCTCCACTTT. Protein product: CASSVDSNSPLHF.

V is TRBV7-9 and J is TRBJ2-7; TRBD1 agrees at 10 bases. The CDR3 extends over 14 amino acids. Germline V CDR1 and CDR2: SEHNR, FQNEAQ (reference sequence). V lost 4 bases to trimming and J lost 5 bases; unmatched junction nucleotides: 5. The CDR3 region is CASSSRTGGHEQYF. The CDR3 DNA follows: TGTGCCAGCAGCTCCAGGACAGGGGGTCACGAGCAGTACTTC.

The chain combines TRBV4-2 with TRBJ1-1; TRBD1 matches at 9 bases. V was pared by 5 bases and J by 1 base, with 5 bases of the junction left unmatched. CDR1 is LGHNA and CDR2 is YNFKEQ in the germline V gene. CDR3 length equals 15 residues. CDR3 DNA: TGTGCCAGCAGCAGAGGGACAGGGACGAACACTGAAGCTTTCTTT. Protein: CASSRGTGTNTEAFF.

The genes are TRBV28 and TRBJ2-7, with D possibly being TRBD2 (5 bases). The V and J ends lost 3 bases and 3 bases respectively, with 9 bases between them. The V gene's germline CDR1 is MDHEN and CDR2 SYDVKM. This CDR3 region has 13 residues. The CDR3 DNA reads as TGTGCCAGCAGTTTCGGTCGGGGCTACGAGCAGTACTTC. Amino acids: CASSFGRGYEQYF.

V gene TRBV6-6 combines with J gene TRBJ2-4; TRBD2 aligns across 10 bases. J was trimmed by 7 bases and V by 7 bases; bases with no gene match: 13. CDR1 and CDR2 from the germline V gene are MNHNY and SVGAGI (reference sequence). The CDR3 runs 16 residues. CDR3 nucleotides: TGTGCCAGCACCGACACTCGTAGAGCGGGAGGGAACATTCAGTACTTC. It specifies CASTDTRRAGGNIQYF.

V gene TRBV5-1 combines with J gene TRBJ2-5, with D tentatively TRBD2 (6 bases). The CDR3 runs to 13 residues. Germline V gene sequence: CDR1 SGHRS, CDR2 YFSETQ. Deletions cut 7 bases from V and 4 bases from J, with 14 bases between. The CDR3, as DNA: TGCGCCAGCGGACCTGGGGGGACAGAGACCCAGTACTTC. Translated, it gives CASGPGGTETQYF. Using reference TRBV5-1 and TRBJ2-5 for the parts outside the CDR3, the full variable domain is KAGVTQTPRYLIKTRGQQVTLSCSPISGHRSVSWYQQTPGQGLQFLFEYFSETQRNKGNFPGRFSGRQFSNSRSEMNVSTLELGDSALYLCASGPGGTETQYFGPGTRLLVL.

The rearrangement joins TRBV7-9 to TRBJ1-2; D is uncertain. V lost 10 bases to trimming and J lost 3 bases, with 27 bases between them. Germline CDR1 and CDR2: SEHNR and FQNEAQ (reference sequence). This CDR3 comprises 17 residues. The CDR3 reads CAILPGDPLYGDYGYTF. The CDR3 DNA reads TGTGCCATCTTGCCGGGAGACCCCCTCTATGGGGACTATGGCTACACCTTC.

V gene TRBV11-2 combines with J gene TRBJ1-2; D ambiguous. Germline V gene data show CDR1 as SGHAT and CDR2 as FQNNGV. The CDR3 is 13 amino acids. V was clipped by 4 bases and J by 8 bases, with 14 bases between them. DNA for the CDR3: TGTGCCAGCAGCTCATACTTAGACTGGGGCTACACCTTC. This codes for CASSSYLDWGYTF.

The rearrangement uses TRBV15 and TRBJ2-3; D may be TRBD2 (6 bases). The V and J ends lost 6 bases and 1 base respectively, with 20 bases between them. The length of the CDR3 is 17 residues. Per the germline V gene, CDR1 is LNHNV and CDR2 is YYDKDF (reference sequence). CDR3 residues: CATSPEGSGAGTDTQYF. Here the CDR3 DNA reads TGTGCCACCAGTCCCGAAGGGTCGGGAGCGGGCACAGATACGCAGTATTTT.

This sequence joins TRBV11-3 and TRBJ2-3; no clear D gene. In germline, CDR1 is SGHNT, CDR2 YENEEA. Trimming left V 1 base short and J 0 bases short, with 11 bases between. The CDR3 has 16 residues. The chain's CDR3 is CASSLVTGGSTDTQYF. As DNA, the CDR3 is TGTGCCAGCAGCTTAGTGACGGGTGGGAGCACAGATACGCAGTATTTT. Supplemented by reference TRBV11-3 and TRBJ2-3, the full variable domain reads EAGVVQSPRYKIIEKKQPVAFWCNPISGHNTLYWYLQNLGQGPELLIRYENEEAVDDSQLPKDRFSAERLKGVDSTLKIQPAELGDSAVYLCASSLVTGGSTDTQYFGPGTRLTVL.

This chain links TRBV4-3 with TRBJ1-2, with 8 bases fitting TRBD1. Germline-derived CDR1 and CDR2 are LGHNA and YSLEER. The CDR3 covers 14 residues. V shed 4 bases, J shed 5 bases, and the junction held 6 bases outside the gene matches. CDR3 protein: CASSLRTGRYGYTF. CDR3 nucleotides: TGCGCCAGCAGCCTCCGGACAGGGCGGTATGGCTACACCTTC.

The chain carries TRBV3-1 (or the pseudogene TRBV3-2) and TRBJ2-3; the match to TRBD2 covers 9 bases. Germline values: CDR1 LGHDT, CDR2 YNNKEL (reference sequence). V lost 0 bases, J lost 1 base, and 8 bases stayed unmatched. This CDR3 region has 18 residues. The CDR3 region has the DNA TGTGCCAGCAGCCAAGACCCCCTAGCGGGGCCGGGCACAGATACGCAGTATTTT. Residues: CASSQDPLAGPGTDTQYF.

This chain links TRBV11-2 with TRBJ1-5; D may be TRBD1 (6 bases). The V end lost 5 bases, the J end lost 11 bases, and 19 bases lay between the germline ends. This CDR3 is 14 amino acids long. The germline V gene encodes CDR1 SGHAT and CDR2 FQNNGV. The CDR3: CASSLSDRSSAQHF. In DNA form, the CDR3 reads TGTGCCAGCAGCCTATCCGACAGGAGTTCGGCCCAGCATTTT.

The CDR3 DNA reads as TGTGCCAGCAGCCCCGGGACAGGGGCCACAGATACGCAGTATTTT. This translates into CASSPGTGATDTQYF. The chain uses TRBV5-8 and TRBJ2-3; 10 nucleotides agree with TRBD1. CDR3 size: 15 residues. The ends lost 4 bases at V and 2 bases at J; junction bases unmatched: 4. CDR1 and CDR2 from the germline V gene are SGHTS and YDEGEE.